The 17 T cell receptor beta chains below come from one sample, sequenced in a study of cytomegalovirus exposure and HLA in healthy donors. PCR employed 60 Vbeta and 13 Jbeta primers. TCRdb keeps only in-frame clones here, not all; method: immunoSEQ multiplex PCR. The sample shows about 120,000 clones, roughly 9% of them seen only once. The material sequenced was PBMCs. These receptors were taken from a man younger than 45 in good health and CMV-seronegative.

V and J are TRBV7-9 and TRBJ2-7, with 9 bases that match TRBD2. The CDR3 is made up of 15 amino acids. With 4 bases clipped from V and 1 base from J, the junction kept 5 bases outside the gene matches. Germline lookup yields CDR1 SEHNR and CDR2 FQNEAQ (reference sequence). As DNA, the CDR3 is TGTGCCAGCAGCTCCGGGACTAGCAATTCCTACGAGCAGTACTTC. Its protein product is CASSSGTSNSYEQYF.

This rearrangement joins TRBV27 to TRBJ2-4; D is ambiguous. Trimming took 4 bases from V and 3 from J, leaving 16 bases between them. Germline assignment: CDR1 MNHEY and CDR2 SMNVEV (reference sequence). This CDR3 spans 16 amino acids. Written as DNA, the CDR3 is TGTGCCAGCAGTTCACTGACTGCTTTTGACAAAAACATTCAGTACTTC. Protein product: CASSSLTAFDKNIQYF.

The chain recombines TRBV6-5 with TRBJ1-6; possibly TRBD1 for D (6 bases). The CDR3 extends over 15 amino acids. Trimming took 5 bases from V and 7 from J, leaving 15 bases between them. Germline V CDR1 and CDR2: MNHEY, SVGAGI. CDR3: CASSGDSGGNSPLHF. The CDR3 DNA reads TGTGCCAGCAGTGGTGACAGTGGGGGCAATTCACCCCTCCACTTT.

V gene TRBV6-1 combines with J gene TRBJ1-5; 9 bases agree with TRBD1. The trim removed 6 bases at V and 8 bases at J, leaving 5 bases unmatched. Germline V lookup: CDR1 MNHNS, CDR2 SASEGT. This CDR3 is 13 amino acids long. The CDR3 DNA follows: TGTGCCAGCAGCCCGGGACAGGGTAAGCCCCAGCATTTT. Encoded protein: CASSPGQGKPQHF.

With respect to this clone: Relative to the germline gene, one junction end is altered; a read error may explain this. The rearrangement joins TRBV7-7 to TRBJ2-2; D perhaps matches TRBD1 (5 bases). The length of the CDR3 is 16 residues. Germline lookup yields CDR1 SSHAT and CDR2 FNYEAQ (reference sequence). Written as DNA, the CDR3 is TGTGCTAGCAGCTTAGATACAGGACCGAACACCGGGGAGCTGTTTTTT. This gives the protein CASSLDTGPNTGELFF. The full variable domain, completed using reference TRBV7-7 and TRBJ2-2, is GAGVSQSPRYKVTKRGQDVTLRCDPISSHATLYWYQQALGQGPEFLTYFNYEAQPDKSGLPSDRFSAERPEGSISTLTIQRTEQRDSAMYRCASSLDTGPNTGELFFGEGSRLTVL.

This clone was detected only a few times. This chain links TRBV4-1 with TRBJ1-1, with 9 bases that match TRBD1. The CDR3 extends over 15 amino acids. J was trimmed by 1 base and V by 3 bases; bases with no gene match: 3. Germline CDR1 and CDR2: MGHRA and YSYEKL. This CDR3 reads CASSQDRGGNTEAFF. The CDR3 DNA reads TGCGCCAGCAGCCAGGACAGGGGTGGGAACACTGAAGCTTTCTTT.

This clone was detected only a few times. V usage is TRBV2 and J usage is TRBJ2-2; 16 nucleotides align to TRBD2. V lost 6 bases to trimming and J lost 0 bases; unmatched junction nucleotides: 7. This CDR3 has 19 residues. CDR1 is SNHLY, CDR2 FYNNEI, per germline. The CDR3 sequence is CASRAGLAGGRSNTGELFF. DNA of the CDR3: TGTGCCAGCAGGGCGGGACTAGCGGGAGGGAGATCGAACACCGGGGAGCTGTTTTTT.

This clone was counted only a few times. The J gene is TRBJ2-7, the V gene TRBV15, with D uncertain. The CDR3 is 12 residues long. Germline loops: CDR1 LNHNV, CDR2 YYDKDF (reference sequence). The V and J ends lost 5 bases and 2 bases respectively, with 7 bases between them. CDR3 DNA sequence: TGTGCCACCAGCTACTTCACCTACGAGCAGTACTTC. This encodes CATSYFTYEQYF.

The table lists this clone with a few counts. The chain carries TRBV5-6 and TRBJ2-7; no reliable D call. CDR1 is SGHDT, CDR2 YYEEEE, per germline. CDR3 length: 14 amino acids. V was trimmed by 0 bases and J by 6 bases, leaving 13 bases between them. The CDR3 protein is CASSLEAAFFEQYF. The CDR3 DNA follows: TGTGCCAGCAGCTTGGAAGCTGCCTTCTTCGAGCAGTACTTC.

This clone showed up just a few times. The chain links TRBV29-1 to TRBJ1-1; perhaps TRBD1 as D (6 bases). The ends were cut back, 2 bases at V and 0 bases at J, with 19 bases in the middle. The CDR3 length is 17 residues. Germline lookup yields CDR1 SQVTM and CDR2 ANQGSEA. This chain's CDR3 is CSVEPLRGGLVNTEAFF. The CDR3 nucleotides read TGCAGCGTTGAACCCCTTCGGGGGGGCTTGGTGAACACTGAAGCTTTCTTT.

J is TRBJ1-4 and V is TRBV5-1; D may be TRBD1 (6 bases). The V gene's germline CDR1 is SGHRS and CDR2 YFSETQ. V lost 0 bases and J 8 bases, leaving 11 bases between the germline ends. This CDR3 has 14 amino acids. This CDR3 is CASSLARTDEKLFF. CDR3 nucleotide sequence: TGCGCCAGCAGCTTGGCCAGGACAGACGAAAAACTGTTTTTT. Using reference TRBV5-1 and TRBJ1-4 for the parts outside the CDR3, the full variable domain is KAGVTQTPRYLIKTRGQQVTLSCSPISGHRSVSWYQQTPGQGLQFLFEYFSETQRNKGNFPGRFSGRQFSNSRSEMNVSTLELGDSALYLCASSLARTDEKLFFGSGTQLSVL.

This clone was detected only a few times. The CDR3 loop is CAWSADRDQLYSNQPQHF. Here the CDR3 DNA reads TGTGCCTGGAGCGCCGACAGGGACCAACTTTATAGCAATCAGCCCCAGCATTTT. The chain uses TRBV30 and TRBJ1-5; the match to TRBD1 covers 7 bases. V dropped 3 bases and J dropped 0; count of bases not matched to a gene: 14. CDR1 and CDR2 from the germline V gene are GTSNPN and SVGIG (reference sequence). The CDR3 contains 18 residues.

This rearrangement joins TRBV28 to TRBJ1-4; 10 positions agree with TRBD1. With V trimmed by 3 bases and J by 7 bases, 8 bases remained unmatched. CDR1 MDHEN and CDR2 SYDVKM come from the germline V gene. This CDR3 contains 16 residues. The CDR3 sequence: CASSFGGGTGVEKLFF. CDR3 in DNA: TGTGCCAGCAGTTTTGGGGGGGGGACAGGGGTTGAAAAACTGTTTTTT.

This clone was detected only a few times. V and J are TRBV5-6 and TRBJ1-3; TRBD1 is a possible D gene (5 bases). V was shortened by 0 bases and J by 6 bases, with 13 bases between the two germline ends. Germline V gene data show CDR1 as SGHDT and CDR2 as YYEEEE. The CDR3 is made up of 15 amino acids. CDR3 bases: TGTGCCAGCAGCTTGGGGCGGGGCGAAGAAAACACCATATATTTT. Its translation: CASSLGRGEENTIYF.

J is TRBJ1-5 and V is TRBV19; a weak D match, TRBD1 (5 bases). Trimming took off 7 bases at V and 4 bases at J, with 17 bases between the two ends. The CDR3 is 15 residues long. The germline V gene encodes CDR1 LNHDA and CDR2 SQIVND (reference sequence). The CDR3 reads CASKRDWTSNQPQHF. As DNA, the CDR3 is TGTGCCAGTAAACGGGACTGGACGTCTAATCAGCCCCAGCATTTT.

This chain connects TRBV6-5 to TRBJ2-2; D is ambiguous. The CDR3 sequence is 10 residues long. V was clipped by 10 bases and J by 5 bases, with 5 bases between them. Germline lookup yields CDR1 MNHEY and CDR2 SVGAGI. The CDR3: CATSTGELFF. In DNA form, the CDR3 reads TGTGCCACCTCTACCGGGGAGCTGTTTTTT.

The chain joins TRBV6-5 to TRBJ1-1, with D perhaps TRBD1 (5 bases). Germline V gene data show CDR1 as MNHEY and CDR2 as SVGAGI. The CDR3 loop spans 12 amino acids. Between the trimmed V and J ends, which lost 4 bases and 10 bases, there was a span of 13 bases. CDR3: CASSSSGEAAFF. In nucleotides, the CDR3 is TGTGCCAGCAGTTCCTCGGGGGAGGCAGCTTTCTTT.